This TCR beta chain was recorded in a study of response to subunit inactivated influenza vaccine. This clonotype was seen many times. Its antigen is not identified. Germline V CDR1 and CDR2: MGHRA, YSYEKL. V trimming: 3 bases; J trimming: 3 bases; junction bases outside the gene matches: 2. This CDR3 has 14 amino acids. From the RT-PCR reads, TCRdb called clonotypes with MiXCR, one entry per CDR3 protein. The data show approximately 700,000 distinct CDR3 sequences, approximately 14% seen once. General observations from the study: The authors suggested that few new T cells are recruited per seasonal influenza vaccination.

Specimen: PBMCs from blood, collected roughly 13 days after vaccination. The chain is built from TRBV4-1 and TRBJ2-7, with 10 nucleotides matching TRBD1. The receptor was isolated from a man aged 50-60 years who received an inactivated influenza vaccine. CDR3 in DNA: TGCGCCAGCAGCCAGTGGACAGGGGGCTACGAGCAGTACTTC. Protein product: CASSQWTGGYEQYF.